Given below is one TCR beta chain in context. This specimen belongs to a study of blood T cell repertoires in COVID-19. The table came from immunoSEQ multiplex PCR; TCRdb's copy has only in-frame clones and leaves some out. The data hold about 170,000 clones, with around 80% observed a single time. The sequence was collected from a woman aged 45-65 years in a cohort exposed to, infected with or recovered from COVID-19 (not recorded which). The sample taken for sequencing was PBMCs or T cells enriched from blood (not recorded which).

The CDR3 bases are TGTGCCAGCAGCTTGTTTGGACAGACCTACAATGAGCAGTTCTTC. It specifies CASSLFGQTYNEQFF. The rearrangement uses TRBV5-6 and TRBJ2-1, with D tentatively TRBD1 (6 bases). The V and J ends lost 1 base and 2 bases respectively, with 10 bases between them. CDR1 and CDR2 (germline): SGHDT, YYEEEE. The CDR3 loop spans 15 amino acids.